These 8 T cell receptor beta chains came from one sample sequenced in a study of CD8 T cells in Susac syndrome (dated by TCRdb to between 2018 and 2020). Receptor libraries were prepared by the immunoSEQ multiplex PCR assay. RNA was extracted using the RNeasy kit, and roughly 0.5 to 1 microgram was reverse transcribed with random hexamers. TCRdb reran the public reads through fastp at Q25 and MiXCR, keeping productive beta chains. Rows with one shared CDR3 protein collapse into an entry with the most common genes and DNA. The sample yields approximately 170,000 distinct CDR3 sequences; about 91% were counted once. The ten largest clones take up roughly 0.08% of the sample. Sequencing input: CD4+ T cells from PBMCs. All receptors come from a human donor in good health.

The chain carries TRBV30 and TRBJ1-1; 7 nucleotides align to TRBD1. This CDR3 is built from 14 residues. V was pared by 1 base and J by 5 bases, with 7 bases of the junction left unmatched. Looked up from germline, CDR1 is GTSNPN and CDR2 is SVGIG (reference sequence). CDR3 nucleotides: TGTGCCTGGAGTGACAGGGGCGCAGGTACTGAAGCTTTCTTT. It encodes CAWSDRGAGTEAFF.

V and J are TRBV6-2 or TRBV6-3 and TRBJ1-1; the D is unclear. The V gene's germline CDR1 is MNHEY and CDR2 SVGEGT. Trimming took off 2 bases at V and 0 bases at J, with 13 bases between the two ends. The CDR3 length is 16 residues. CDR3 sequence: CASSYRRAGMNTEAFF. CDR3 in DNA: TGTGCCAGCAGTTACCGCCGAGCGGGAATGAACACTGAAGCTTTCTTT.

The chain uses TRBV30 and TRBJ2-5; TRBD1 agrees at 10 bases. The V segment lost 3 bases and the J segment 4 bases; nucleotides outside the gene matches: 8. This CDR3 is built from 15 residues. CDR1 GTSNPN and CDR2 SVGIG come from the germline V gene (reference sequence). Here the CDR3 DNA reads TGTGCCTGGAGGCGACAGGGGGCGCCGGTAGAGACCCAGTACTTC. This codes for CAWRRQGAPVETQYF.

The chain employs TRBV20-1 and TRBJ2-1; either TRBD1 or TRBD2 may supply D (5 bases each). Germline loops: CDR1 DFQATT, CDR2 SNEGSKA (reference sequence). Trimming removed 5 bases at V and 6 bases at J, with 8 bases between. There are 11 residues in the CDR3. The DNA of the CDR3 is TGCAGTGCTCCCGGGGCCAATGAGCAGTTCTTC. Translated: CSAPGANEQFF.

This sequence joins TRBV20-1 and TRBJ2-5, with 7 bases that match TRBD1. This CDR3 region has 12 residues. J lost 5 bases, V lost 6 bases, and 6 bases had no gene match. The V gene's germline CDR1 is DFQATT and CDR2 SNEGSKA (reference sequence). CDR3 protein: CSAPKQGETQYF. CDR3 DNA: TGCAGTGCCCCCAAACAGGGGGAGACCCAGTACTTC.

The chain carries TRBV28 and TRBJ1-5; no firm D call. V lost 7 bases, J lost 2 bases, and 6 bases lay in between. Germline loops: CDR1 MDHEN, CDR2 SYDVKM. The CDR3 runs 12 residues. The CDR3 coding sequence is TGTGCCAGCACTTGGGGCAATCAGCCCCAGCATTTT. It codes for CASTWGNQPQHF.

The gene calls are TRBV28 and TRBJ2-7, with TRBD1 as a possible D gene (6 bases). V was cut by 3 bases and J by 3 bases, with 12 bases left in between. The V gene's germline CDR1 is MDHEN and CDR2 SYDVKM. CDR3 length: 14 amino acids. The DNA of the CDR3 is TGTGCCAGCAGTTTGGGGACAATGATCTACGAGCAGTACTTC. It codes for CASSLGTMIYEQYF.

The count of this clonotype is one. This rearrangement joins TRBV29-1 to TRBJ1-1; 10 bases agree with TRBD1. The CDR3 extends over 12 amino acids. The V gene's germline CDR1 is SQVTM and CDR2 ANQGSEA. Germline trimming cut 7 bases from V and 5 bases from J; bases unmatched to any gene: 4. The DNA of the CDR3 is TGCAGCGCTGACAGGGGGCGAACTGAAGCTTTCTTT. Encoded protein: CSADRGRTEAFF.